The clone carrying this T cell receptor (beta chain) was observed a few times. The sample belongs to a study of CD8 T cells in ankylosing spondylitis. From germline, CDR1 is DFQATT and CDR2 SNEGSKA (reference sequence). Trimming stripped 3 bases from V and 6 bases from J, with 6 bases between. This CDR3 comprises 12 residues. One entry per CDR3 protein results from TCRdb running MiXCR on the 5' RACE reads. The sample includes some 200,000 distinct CDR3 sequences, around 24% of them seen just once. Sequenced input: blood, either unsorted or a sorted T cell fraction (not recorded which). This TCR was recovered from a male donor with ankylosing spondylitis or in good health (not recorded which). The chain combines TRBV20-1 with TRBJ1-6, with D hard to call. CDR3 residues: CSASGLNSPLHF. In nucleotides, the CDR3 is TGCAGTGCTAGCGGTCTTAATTCACCCCTCCACTTT.